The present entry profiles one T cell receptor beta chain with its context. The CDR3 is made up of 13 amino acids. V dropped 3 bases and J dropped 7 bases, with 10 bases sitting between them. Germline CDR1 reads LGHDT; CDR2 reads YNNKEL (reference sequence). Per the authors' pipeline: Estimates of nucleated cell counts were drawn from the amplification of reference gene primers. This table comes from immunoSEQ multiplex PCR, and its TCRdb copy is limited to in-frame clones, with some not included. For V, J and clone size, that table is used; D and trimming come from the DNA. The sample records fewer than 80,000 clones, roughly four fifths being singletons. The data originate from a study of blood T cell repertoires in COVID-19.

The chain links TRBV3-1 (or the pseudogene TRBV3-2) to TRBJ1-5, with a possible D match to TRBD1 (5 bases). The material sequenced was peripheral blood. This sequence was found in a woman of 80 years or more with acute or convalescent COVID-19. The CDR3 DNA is TGTGCCAGCAGCCAGACCCGGGGGCAGCCCCAGCATTTT. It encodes CASSQTRGQPQHF.